These T cell receptor beta chains were read from a single sample in a study of blood T cell repertoires in COVID-19. Only in-frame clones appear in the TCRdb table, and some are missing; sequencing was by immunoSEQ multiplex PCR. The table lists 15,000 or so clones, around 88% of them singletons, with roughly 17% in the top ten. Sequences were obtained from peripheral blood. Source of these receptors: a human donor in a cohort sampled during active COVID-19. CDR3s include the opening cysteine and the closing phenylalanine or tryptophan. D genes are given only for firm matches. Only some rows state a clone size, as once, few, many or a class for expanded clones.

d_gene	abundance	len	v_gene	CDR3aa
TRBD1	once	17	TRBV27	CASSLQAGQGANYGYTF
NA	once	15	TRBV9	CASSVGASSSYEQYF
NA	NA	15	TRBV28	CASSYQGVGTGELFF
NA	NA	13	TRBV3-1/TRBV3-2	CASSLGGASGYTF
NA	NA	13	TRBV27	CASSFATNYGYTF
NA	NA	13	TRBV14	CASSRVNNYGYTF
NA	NA	14	TRBV24-1	CATSEGRNTGELFF
NA	NA	13	TRBV6-5	CASWTVFTDTQYF
TRBD2	NA	16	TRBV7-2	CASSLVAAGGQDTQYF
TRBD1	NA	13	TRBV5-6	CASSKDRGETQYF
TRBD1	NA	16	TRBV6-6	CASSYPYGTGWDTQYF
TRBD1	few	15	TRBV7-9	CASSLVNRGAYEQYF
TRBD1	once	12	TRBV5-5	CASSLRTGEAFF
NA	NA	17	TRBV9	CASSVEGLARGADGYTF
NA	NA	13	TRBV12-3/TRBV12-4	CASSFLDSYGYTF
TRBD1	NA	16	TRBV7-2	CASSATSTGWQETQYF
NA	once	15	TRBV19	CASRTVFAGANVLTF
NA	NA	11	TRBV19	CASLGGGELFF
NA	NA	16	TRBV4-2	CASSQGGGYYTGELFF
TRBD2	NA	15	TRBV7-9	CASSNLAGTYNEQFF
NA	NA	12	TRBV29-1	CSVAGWGAEAFF
TRBD1	NA	14	TRBV5-6	CASRRRGLGEKLFF
TRBD1	few	14	TRBV11-2	CASSYWDRDSPLHF
TRBD1	few	15	TRBV6-1	CASSEDRGYTGELFF
NA	NA	14	TRBV7-9	CASSLAGQSYEQYF
TRBD1	NA	14	TRBV4-3	CASSPWTGRDGYTF
NA	NA	15	TRBV19	CASSMSLRGTDTQYF
TRBD1	NA	13	TRBV2	CASKGAAAYEQYF
TRBD2	NA	16	TRBV4-3	CASSQQRGPSTDTQYF
TRBD1	NA	15	TRBV9	CASSEPGTGENTIYF
NA	NA	11	TRBV20-1	CSALRQETQYF
TRBD1	NA	17	TRBV3-1/TRBV3-2	CASSQDNSGQKNTEAFF
TRBD1	NA	15	TRBV2	CASSLNQGALKGYTF
TRBD1	NA	14	TRBV18	CASSPGQGPYEQYF
TRBD1	NA	16	TRBV5-1	CASSLTGGVSYNEQFF
TRBD1	NA	15	TRBV7-2	CASFPWQGETGELFF
NA	NA	17	TRBV13	CASSYTGGGFGYTEAFF
TRBD1	NA	17	TRBV10-3	CAIRAAPGQGWNSPLHF
NA	few	15	TRBV19	CATLGGHISGNTIYF
NA	NA	12	TRBV6-5	CASRDGAGELFF
NA	once	15	TRBV4-3	CASSQGFASNSPLHF
NA	NA	14	TRBV4-3	CASRRSLSVYGYTF
TRBD2	NA	17	TRBV5-4	CASSLAASGGAEETQYF
TRBD2	NA	17	TRBV3-1/TRBV3-2	CASSQWSSGGADNEQFF
NA	NA	9	TRBV27	CAPREKLFF
NA	NA	13	TRBV5-1	CASSAQVGETQYF
NA	NA	17	TRBV6-1	CASSELQLAALQETQYF
NA	NA	12	TRBV7-2	CASSLGREVVFF
TRBD1	NA	15	TRBV5-1	CASSLAGQNNSPLHF